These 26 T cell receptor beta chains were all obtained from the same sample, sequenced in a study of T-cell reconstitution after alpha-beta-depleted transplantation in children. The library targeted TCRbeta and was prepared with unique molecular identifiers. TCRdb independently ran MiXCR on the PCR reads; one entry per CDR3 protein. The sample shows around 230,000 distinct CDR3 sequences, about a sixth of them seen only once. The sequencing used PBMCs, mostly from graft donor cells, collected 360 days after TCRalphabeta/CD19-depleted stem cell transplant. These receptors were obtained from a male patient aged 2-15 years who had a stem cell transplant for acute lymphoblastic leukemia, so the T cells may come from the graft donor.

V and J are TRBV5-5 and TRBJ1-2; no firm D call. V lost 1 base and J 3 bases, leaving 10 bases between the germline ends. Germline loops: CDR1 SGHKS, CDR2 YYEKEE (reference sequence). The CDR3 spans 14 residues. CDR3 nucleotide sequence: TGTGCCAGCAGCTTGCCTTCAGGAGACTATGGCTACACCTTC. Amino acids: CASSLPSGDYGYTF.

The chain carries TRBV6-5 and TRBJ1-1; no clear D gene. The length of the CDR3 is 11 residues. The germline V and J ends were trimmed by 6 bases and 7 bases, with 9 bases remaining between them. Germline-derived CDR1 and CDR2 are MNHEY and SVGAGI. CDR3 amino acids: CASSSGFEAFF. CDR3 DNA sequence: TGTGCCAGCAGCTCGGGCTTTGAAGCTTTCTTT.

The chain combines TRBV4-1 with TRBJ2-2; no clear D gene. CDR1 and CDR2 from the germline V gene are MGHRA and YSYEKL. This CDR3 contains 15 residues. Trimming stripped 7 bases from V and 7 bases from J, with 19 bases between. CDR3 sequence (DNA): TGCGCCAGCACCTCACGGGCTGGGATCGTCGGGGAGCTGTTTTTT. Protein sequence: CASTSRAGIVGELFF.

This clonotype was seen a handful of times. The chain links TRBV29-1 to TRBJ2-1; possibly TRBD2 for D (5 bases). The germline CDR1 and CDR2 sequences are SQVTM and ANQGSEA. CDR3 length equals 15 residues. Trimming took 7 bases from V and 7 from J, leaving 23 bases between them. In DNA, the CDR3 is TGCAGCGCCCATTCGGTAACAACCACGGGGAATGAGCAGTTCTTC. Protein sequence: CSAHSVTTTGNEQFF.

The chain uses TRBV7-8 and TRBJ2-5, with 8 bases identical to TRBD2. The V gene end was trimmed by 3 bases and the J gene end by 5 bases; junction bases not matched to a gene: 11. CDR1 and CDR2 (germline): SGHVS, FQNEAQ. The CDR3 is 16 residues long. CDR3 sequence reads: CASSFGGGPSRETQYF. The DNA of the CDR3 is TGTGCCAGCAGCTTCGGGGGGGGGCCGTCAAGGGAGACCCAGTACTTC.

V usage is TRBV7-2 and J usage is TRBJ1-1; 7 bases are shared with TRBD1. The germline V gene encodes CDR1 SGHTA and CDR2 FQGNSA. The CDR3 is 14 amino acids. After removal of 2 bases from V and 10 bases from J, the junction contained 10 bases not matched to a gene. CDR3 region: CASSLWSRQGTAFF. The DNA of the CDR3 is TGTGCCAGCAGCTTATGGTCCAGACAGGGAACAGCTTTCTTT.

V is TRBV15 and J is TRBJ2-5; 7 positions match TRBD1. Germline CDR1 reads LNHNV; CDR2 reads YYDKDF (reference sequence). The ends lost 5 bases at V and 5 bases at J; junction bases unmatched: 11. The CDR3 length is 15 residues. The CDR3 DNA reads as TGTGCCACCAGCCCCCCGGGGCCAGGGGGTGAGACCCAGTACTTC. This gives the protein CATSPPGPGGETQYF.

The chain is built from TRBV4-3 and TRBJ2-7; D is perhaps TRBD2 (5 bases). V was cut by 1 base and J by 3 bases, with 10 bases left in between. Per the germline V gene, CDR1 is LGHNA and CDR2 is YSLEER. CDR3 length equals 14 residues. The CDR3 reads CASSQGRRNYEQYF. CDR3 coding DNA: TGCGCCAGCAGCCAAGGGAGGCGTAACTACGAGCAGTACTTC.

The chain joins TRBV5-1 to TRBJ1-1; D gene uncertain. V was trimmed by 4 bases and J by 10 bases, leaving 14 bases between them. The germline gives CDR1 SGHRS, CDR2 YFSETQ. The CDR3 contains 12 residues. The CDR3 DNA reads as TGCGCCAGCAGCACCGCATCCGGCATAGCTTTCTTT. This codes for CASSTASGIAFF.

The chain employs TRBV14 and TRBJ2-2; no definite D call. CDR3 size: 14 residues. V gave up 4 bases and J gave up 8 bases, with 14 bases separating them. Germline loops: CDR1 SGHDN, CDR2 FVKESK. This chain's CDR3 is CASSPTRGQGELFF. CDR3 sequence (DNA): TGTGCCAGCAGCCCGACCCGAGGCCAAGGGGAGCTGTTTTTT.

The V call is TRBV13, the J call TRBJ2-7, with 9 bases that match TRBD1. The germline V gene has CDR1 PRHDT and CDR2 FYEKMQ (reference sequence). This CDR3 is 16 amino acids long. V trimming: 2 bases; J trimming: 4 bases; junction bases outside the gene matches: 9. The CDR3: CASSLQQGARRYEQYF. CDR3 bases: TGTGCCAGCAGCTTACAACAGGGGGCGAGAAGGTACGAGCAGTACTTC.

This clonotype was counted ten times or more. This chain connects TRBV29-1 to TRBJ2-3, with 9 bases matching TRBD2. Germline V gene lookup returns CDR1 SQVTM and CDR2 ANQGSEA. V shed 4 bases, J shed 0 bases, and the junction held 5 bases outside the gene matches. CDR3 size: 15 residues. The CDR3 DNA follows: TGCAGCGTTGCACCGACTAGCGGTAGCACAGATACGCAGTATTTT. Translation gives CSVAPTSGSTDTQYF.

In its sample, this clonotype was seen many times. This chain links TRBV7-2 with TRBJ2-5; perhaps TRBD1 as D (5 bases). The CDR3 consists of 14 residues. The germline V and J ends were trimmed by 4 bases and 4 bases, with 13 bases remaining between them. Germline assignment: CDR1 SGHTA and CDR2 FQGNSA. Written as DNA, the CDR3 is TGTGCCAGCAGCTACGTGGGGCTAGGAGAGACCCAGTACTTC. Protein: CASSYVGLGETQYF.

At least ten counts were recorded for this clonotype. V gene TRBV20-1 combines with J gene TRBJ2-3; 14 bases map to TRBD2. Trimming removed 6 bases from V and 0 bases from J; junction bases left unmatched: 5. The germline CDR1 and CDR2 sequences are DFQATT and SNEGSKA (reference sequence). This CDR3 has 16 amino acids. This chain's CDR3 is CSAQGLAGVSTDTQYF. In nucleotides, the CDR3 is TGCAGTGCCCAGGGACTAGCGGGGGTTAGCACAGATACGCAGTATTTT.

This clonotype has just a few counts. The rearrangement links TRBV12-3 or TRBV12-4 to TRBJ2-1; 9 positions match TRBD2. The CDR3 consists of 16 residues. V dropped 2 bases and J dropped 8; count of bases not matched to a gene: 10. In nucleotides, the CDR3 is TGTGCCAGCAGTTTATGGGCGGGGGGGCTAATCGATGAGCAGTTCTTC. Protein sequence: CASSLWAGGLIDEQFF.

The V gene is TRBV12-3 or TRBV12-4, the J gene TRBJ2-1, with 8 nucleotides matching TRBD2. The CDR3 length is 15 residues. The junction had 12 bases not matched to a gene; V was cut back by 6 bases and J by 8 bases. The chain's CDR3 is CASRSPAGGRDEQFF. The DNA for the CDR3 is TGTGCCAGCAGGTCCCCGGCGGGGGGCCGGGATGAGCAGTTCTTC.

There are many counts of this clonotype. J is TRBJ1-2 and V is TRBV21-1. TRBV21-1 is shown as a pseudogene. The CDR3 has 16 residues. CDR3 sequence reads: CASSKGIQGLDYGYTF. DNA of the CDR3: TGTGCCAGCAGCAAAGGTATTCAGGGACTCGACTATGGCTACACCTTC.

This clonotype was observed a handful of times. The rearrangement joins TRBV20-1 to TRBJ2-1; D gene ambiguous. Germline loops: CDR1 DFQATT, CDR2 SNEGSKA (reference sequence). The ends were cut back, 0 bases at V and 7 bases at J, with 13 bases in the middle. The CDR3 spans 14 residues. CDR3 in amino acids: CSARDPSSRNEQFF. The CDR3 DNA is TGCAGTGCTAGAGATCCCAGTAGCCGGAATGAGCAGTTCTTC.

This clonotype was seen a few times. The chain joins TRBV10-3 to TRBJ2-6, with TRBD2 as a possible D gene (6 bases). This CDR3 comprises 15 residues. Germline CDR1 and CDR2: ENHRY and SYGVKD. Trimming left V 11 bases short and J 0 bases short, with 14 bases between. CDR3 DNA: TGTGCCTCCGGGGGTTCTCTCTCTGGGGCCAACGTCCTGACTTTC. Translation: CASGGSLSGANVLTF.

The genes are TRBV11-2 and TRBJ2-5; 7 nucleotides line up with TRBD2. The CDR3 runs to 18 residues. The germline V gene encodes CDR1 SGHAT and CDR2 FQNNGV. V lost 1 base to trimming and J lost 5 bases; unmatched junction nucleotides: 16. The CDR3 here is CASSLGWEGAGTRETQYF. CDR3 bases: TGTGCCAGCAGCTTAGGTTGGGAGGGAGCGGGGACCCGTGAGACCCAGTACTTC.

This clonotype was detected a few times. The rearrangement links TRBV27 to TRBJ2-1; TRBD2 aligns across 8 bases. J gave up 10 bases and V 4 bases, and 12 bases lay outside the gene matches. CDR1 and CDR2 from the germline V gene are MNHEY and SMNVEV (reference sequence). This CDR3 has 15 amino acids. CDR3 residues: CASSSTGGPVREQFF. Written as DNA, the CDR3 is TGTGCCAGCAGTTCGACGGGGGGGCCAGTAAGAGAGCAGTTCTTC.

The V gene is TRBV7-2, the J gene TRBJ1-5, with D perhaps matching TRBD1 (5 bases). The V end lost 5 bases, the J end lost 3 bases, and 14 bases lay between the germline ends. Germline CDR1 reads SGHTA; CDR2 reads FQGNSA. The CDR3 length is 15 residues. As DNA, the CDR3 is TGTGCCAGCAGCAGGGACGGAGCTACCAATCAGCCCCAGCATTTT. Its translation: CASSRDGATNQPQHF.

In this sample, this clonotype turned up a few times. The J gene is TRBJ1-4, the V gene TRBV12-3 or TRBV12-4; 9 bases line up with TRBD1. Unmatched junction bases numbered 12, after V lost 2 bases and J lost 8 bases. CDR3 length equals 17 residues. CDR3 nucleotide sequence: TGTGCCAGCAGTTTAAGGAGACCGGGACAGGGAAGAGAAAAACTGTTTTTT. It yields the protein CASSLRRPGQGREKLFF.

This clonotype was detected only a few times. The DNA for the CDR3 is TGTGCCAGCAGTTTCTCCCCGGGGACAGGGGGCGCGGATACGCAGTATTTT. Its translation: CASSFSPGTGGADTQYF. The rearrangement uses TRBV6-5 and TRBJ2-3; 12 bases are a match to TRBD1. V gave up 4 bases and J gave up 6 bases; unmatched junction bases: 11. CDR1 MNHEY and CDR2 SVGAGI come from the germline V gene. This CDR3 is 17 amino acids long.

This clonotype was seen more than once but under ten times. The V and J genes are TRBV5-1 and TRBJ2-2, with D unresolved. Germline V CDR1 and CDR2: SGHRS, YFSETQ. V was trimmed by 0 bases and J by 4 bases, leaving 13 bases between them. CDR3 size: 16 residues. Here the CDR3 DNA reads TGCGCCAGCAGCTTGGCGGAGAGCTCCGGCACCGGGGAGCTGTTTTTT. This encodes CASSLAESSGTGELFF.

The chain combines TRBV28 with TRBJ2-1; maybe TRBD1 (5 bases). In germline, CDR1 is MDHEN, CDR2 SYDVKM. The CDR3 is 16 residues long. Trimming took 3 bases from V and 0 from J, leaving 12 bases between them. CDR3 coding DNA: TGTGCCAGCAGTTTTGTTCAGGGCCTCTCCTACAATGAGCAGTTCTTC. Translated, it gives CASSFVQGLSYNEQFF.